This passage covers 28 T cell receptor beta chains from one sample sequenced in a study of blood T cell repertoires in COVID-19. Only in-frame clones appear in the TCRdb table, and some are missing; sequencing was by immunoSEQ multiplex PCR. The sample holds about 480,000 clones, about 89% seen once. Sequenced input: peripheral blood. These TCRs come from a woman aged 45-65 years with COVID-19, enrolled during active disease.

V gene TRBV30 combines with J gene TRBJ1-2; D is perhaps TRBD1 (6 bases). The CDR3 has 14 amino acids. Germline loops: CDR1 GTSNPN, CDR2 SVGIG (reference sequence). Trimming pared 0 bases from V and 8 bases from J, leaving 16 bases between. CDR3 bases: TGTGCCTGGAGTGTAAGGGTTTGGGACAAGGGCTACACCTTC. This translates into CAWSVRVWDKGYTF.

The J gene is TRBJ1-2, the V gene TRBV27; no clear D gene. Trimming removed 3 bases at V and 5 bases at J, with 19 bases between. Germline CDR1 and CDR2: MNHEY and SMNVEV (reference sequence). This CDR3 contains 16 residues. Here the CDR3 reads CASSFAQASHSYGYTF. The CDR3 DNA follows: TGTGCCAGCAGTTTTGCCCAAGCTTCGCACAGTTATGGCTACACCTTC.

V and J are TRBV11-3 and TRBJ1-1, with D perhaps matching TRBD1 (6 bases). Trimming pared 6 bases from V and 4 bases from J, leaving 18 bases between. Germline loops: CDR1 SGHNT, CDR2 YENEEA. The CDR3 is 15 amino acids. The CDR3 nucleotides read TGTGCCAGCAGTAATGGCAGGGGTGGTATCACTGAAGCTTTCTTT. It yields the protein CASSNGRGGITEAFF. The entire variable domain, with the rest obtained from reference TRBV11-3 and TRBJ1-1, is as follows: EAGVVQSPRYKIIEKKQPVAFWCNPISGHNTLYWYLQNLGQGPELLIRYENEEAVDDSQLPKDRFSAERLKGVDSTLKIQPAELGDSAVYLCASSNGRGGITEAFFGQGTRLTVV.

The rearrangement uses TRBV12-2 and TRBJ1-5; the table's TRBD1 call for D was not verified on the DNA. TRBV12-2 is a pseudogene. This CDR3 is 19 amino acids long. The CDR3 reads CASRLDTGQQTDSNQPQHF. The CDR3 coding sequence is TGTGCAAGTCGCTTAGACACCGGACAGCAAACCGATAGCAATCAGCCCCAGCATTTT.

The chain uses TRBV4-1 and TRBJ1-4, with TRBD1 matching over 8 bases. The CDR3 loop spans 14 amino acids. Germline CDR1 and CDR2: MGHRA and YSYEKL. V was clipped by 4 bases and J by 8 bases; unmatched bases: 6. The CDR3 coding sequence is TGCGCCAGCAGCCGCGACAGGGGCCAGGAAAAACTGTTTTTT. It translates to CASSRDRGQEKLFF.

CDR3 nucleotides: TGCGCCAGCAGTCAATCGGAGGCAGGGGGCTTCTCAGATACGCAGTATTTT. This translates into CASSQSEAGGFSDTQYF. The V call is TRBV23-1, the J call TRBJ2-3; 8 bases agree with TRBD1. TRBV23-1 is sorted into the ORF group, with uncertain function. J was trimmed by 4 bases and V by 0 bases; bases with no gene match: 9. The CDR3 consists of 17 residues.

The genes are TRBV4-2 and TRBJ1-5; no clear D. Germline loops: CDR1 LGHNA, CDR2 YNFKEQ. CDR3 size: 14 residues. V was pared by 5 bases and J by 9 bases, with 17 bases between. CDR3: CASSASWAATPQHF. CDR3 in DNA: TGTGCCAGCAGCGCATCCTGGGCCGCGACGCCCCAGCATTTT.

V is TRBV5-5 and J is TRBJ2-1; a possible D gene is TRBD1 (6 bases). Germline V gene lookup returns CDR1 SGHKS and CDR2 YYEKEE (reference sequence). V was cut by 2 bases and J by 7 bases, with 13 bases left in between. CDR3 size: 14 residues. CDR3 DNA: TGTGCCAGCAGCTTTGTCCGGGACACTAATGAGCAGTTCTTC. It is translated as CASSFVRDTNEQFF.

The V call is TRBV6-1, the J call TRBJ1-2; TRBD1 agrees at 7 bases. CDR1 MNHNS and CDR2 SASEGT come from the germline V gene. The CDR3 runs to 14 residues. V lost 3 bases and J lost 5; bases outside the gene matches: 6. The CDR3 DNA reads TGTGCCAGCAGTGAGAGCCGGGACAGATATGGCTACACCTTC. It yields the protein CASSESRDRYGYTF.

The chain uses TRBV7-2 and TRBJ2-5, with 9 bases matching TRBD2. This CDR3 has 15 amino acids. From germline, CDR1 is SGHTA and CDR2 FQGNSA. V gave up 7 bases and J gave up 5 bases; unmatched junction bases: 11. The CDR3 bases are TGTGCCAGCACCCTGTCCGGGACTAGCATGGAGACCCAGTACTTC. Protein product: CASTLSGTSMETQYF.

The rearrangement joins TRBV11-2 to TRBJ2-3; 11 positions match TRBD2. In germline, CDR1 is SGHAT, CDR2 FQNNGV. J gave up 6 bases and V 5 bases, and 4 bases lay outside the gene matches. The CDR3 has 14 residues. Here the CDR3 DNA reads TGTGCCAGCAGCGAACTAGCGGGGGTTGATACGCAGTATTTT. This sequence encodes CASSELAGVDTQYF.

CDR3 nucleotide sequence: TGTGCCAGCAGTGATGTCAGGGGGTTTTATGGCTACACCTTC. Protein product: CASSDVRGFYGYTF. The V gene is TRBV2, the J gene TRBJ1-2; 7 bases agree with TRBD1. The germline V gene has CDR1 SNHLY and CDR2 FYNNEI. This CDR3 is 14 amino acids long. Unmatched junction bases numbered 6, after V lost 3 bases and J lost 5 bases.

V gene TRBV3-1 (or the pseudogene TRBV3-2) combines with J gene TRBJ2-2; 7 positions agree with TRBD2. V shed 0 bases, J shed 7 bases, and the junction held 11 bases outside the gene matches. The germline V gene has CDR1 LGHDT and CDR2 YNNKEL (reference sequence). CDR3 length: 17 residues. CDR3 amino acids: CASSQETAGPSIGELFF. Written as DNA, the CDR3 is TGTGCCAGCAGCCAAGAAACAGCGGGGCCAAGCATCGGGGAGCTGTTTTTT.

V usage is TRBV24-1 and J usage is TRBJ1-2; the match to TRBD1 covers 9 bases. The CDR3 is 14 amino acids. V trimming: 3 bases; J trimming: 8 bases; junction bases outside the gene matches: 6. Germline assignment: CDR1 KGHDR and CDR2 SFDVKD. CDR3 coding DNA: TGTGCCACCAGTGATGTACAGGGGGCGGACGGCTACACCTTC. It yields the protein CATSDVQGADGYTF.

Written as DNA, the CDR3 is TGTGCCAGCAGCTTAGCGTTGCTAGCGGGCATACAAGAGACCCAGTACTTC. Its protein is CASSLALLAGIQETQYF. V gene TRBV7-2 combines with J gene TRBJ2-5; 8 bases are shared with TRBD2. V gave up 0 bases and J gave up 2 bases; unmatched junction bases: 8. The CDR3 sequence is 17 residues long. Germline V gene lookup returns CDR1 SGHTA and CDR2 FQGNSA.

V and J are TRBV6-5 and TRBJ1-2; D perhaps matches TRBD1 (5 bases). CDR3 length equals 13 residues. In germline, CDR1 is MNHEY, CDR2 SVGAGI. Trimming removed 4 bases at V and 8 bases at J, with 14 bases between. CDR3 nucleotides: TGTGCCAGCAGTTTCCAGGGACTGGAGGGCTACACCTTC. Translated: CASSFQGLEGYTF.

The chain links TRBV7-8 to TRBJ2-3; D call uncertain. The ends were cut back, 1 base at V and 0 bases at J, with 20 bases in the middle. This CDR3 contains 19 residues. Germline V gene sequence: CDR1 SGHVS, CDR2 FQNEAQ. CDR3 in DNA: TGTGCCAGCAGCTTAGGCCTTCCAGGCCTTCCCTTCAGCACAGATACGCAGTATTTT. Its protein product is CASSLGLPGLPFSTDTQYF.

J is TRBJ1-2 and V is TRBV2; D remains ambiguous. Trimming removed 7 bases at V and 0 bases at J, with 12 bases between. The CDR3 is 14 residues long. CDR1 and CDR2 (germline): SNHLY, FYNNEI. The CDR3 DNA sequence: TGTGCCAGCACCTCCACCTTAGCTAACTATGGCTACACCTTC. Translated, it gives CASTSTLANYGYTF.

This sequence joins TRBV6-5 and TRBJ2-2; 7 bases are shared with TRBD1. V lost 6 bases, J lost 12 bases, and 16 bases stayed unmatched. Looked up from germline, CDR1 is MNHEY and CDR2 is SVGAGI. This CDR3 is 15 amino acids long. CDR3 sequence: CASSHHDRVVGKLFF. The DNA of the CDR3 is TGTGCCAGCAGCCATCACGACAGGGTAGTTGGGAAGCTGTTTTTT.

The chain links TRBV25-1 to TRBJ1-2; D call uncertain. CDR1 and CDR2 from the germline V gene are MGHDK and SYGVNS. The CDR3 runs to 14 residues. Trimming took 5 bases from V and 7 from J, leaving 17 bases between them. In DNA, the CDR3 is TGTGCCAGCAGTTTACTCGGGGAAGCTGGTGGCTACACCTTC. Protein product: CASSLLGEAGGYTF.

This chain uses TRBV27 with TRBJ1-4; possibly TRBD1 for D (6 bases). Looked up from germline, CDR1 is MNHEY and CDR2 is SMNVEV (reference sequence). Trimming removed 2 bases at V and 11 bases at J, with 21 bases between. This CDR3 comprises 16 residues. CDR3: CASSLAGSGALGKLFF. The CDR3 DNA sequence: TGTGCCAGCAGTTTAGCAGGGTCAGGGGCCCTTGGGAAACTGTTTTTT.

The chain couples TRBV5-1 to TRBJ1-4; no firm D call. The V end was cut by 5 bases, the J end by 0 bases, with 14 bases between. Germline CDR1 and CDR2: SGHRS and YFSETQ. This CDR3 has 16 residues. The chain's CDR3 is CASRSRLGATNEKLFF. DNA of the CDR3: TGCGCCAGCAGAAGCAGGTTAGGTGCAACTAATGAAAAACTGTTTTTT.

V is TRBV12-5 and J is TRBJ2-7; 8 nucleotides agree with TRBD1. The CDR3 consists of 16 residues. Trimming took 9 bases from V and 5 from J; bases not matched to a gene: 18. Germline CDR1 and CDR2: LGHNT and FRNRAP. The CDR3 reads CASQLTAGTGTNEQYF. For the CDR3, the DNA is TGTGCTAGCCAATTAACCGCGGGGACAGGAACCAACGAGCAGTACTTC. Using reference TRBV12-5 and TRBJ2-7 for the parts outside the CDR3, the full variable domain is DARVTQTPRHKVTEMGQEVTMRCQPILGHNTVFWYRQTMMQGLELLAYFRNRAPLDDSGMPKDRFSAEMPDATLATLKIQPSEPRDSAVYFCASQLTAGTGTNEQYFGPGTRLTVT.

The rearrangement joins TRBV7-9 to TRBJ2-5; D possibly corresponds to TRBD1 (5 bases). Germline V lookup: CDR1 SEHNR, CDR2 FQNEAQ (reference sequence). Trimming removed 3 bases at V and 2 bases at J, with 10 bases between. CDR3 length equals 14 residues. The CDR3 region is CASSFRQGQETQYF. DNA of the CDR3: TGTGCCAGCAGCTTCCGCCAGGGTCAAGAGACCCAGTACTTC.

V gene TRBV19 combines with J gene TRBJ1-3; 7 bases are shared with TRBD1. The CDR3 is 17 residues long. The germline CDR1 and CDR2 sequences are LNHDA and SQIVND (reference sequence). The V gene end was trimmed by 4 bases and the J gene end by 2 bases; junction bases not matched to a gene: 11. CDR3 DNA sequence: TGTGCCAGTAGTAAGTCCGCCGGGACAGATACTGGAAACACCATATATTTT. Protein sequence: CASSKSAGTDTGNTIYF.

This clone has a single count. The chain joins TRBV3-1 (or the pseudogene TRBV3-2) to TRBJ1-5; a weak D match, TRBD1 (6 bases). Germline CDR1 LGHDT, CDR2 YNNKEL (reference sequence). Trimming removed 5 bases at V and 3 bases at J, with 14 bases between. This CDR3 has 15 residues. CDR3 region: CASSSRPGANQPQHF. DNA for the CDR3: TGTGCCAGCAGCTCTAGGCCAGGGGCCAATCAGCCCCAGCATTTT.

The rearrangement uses TRBV5-4 and TRBJ1-4; unclear D gene. Trimming removed 0 bases at V and 4 bases at J, with 7 bases between. CDR1 and CDR2 (germline): SGHNT, YYREEE (reference sequence). The CDR3 sequence is 14 residues long. The CDR3 reads CASSLAGFNEKLFF. CDR3 in DNA: TGTGCCAGCAGCTTGGCGGGATTTAATGAAAAACTGTTTTTT.

The chain links TRBV10-3 to TRBJ1-4, with D uncertain. The CDR3 is 15 amino acids. Trimming removed 3 bases at V and 2 bases at J, with 10 bases between. Germline V gene lookup returns CDR1 ENHRY and CDR2 SYGVKD. The CDR3 region is CAISDGTMTNEKLFF. DNA of the CDR3: TGTGCCATCAGTGACGGTACGATGACTAATGAAAAACTGTTTTTT.